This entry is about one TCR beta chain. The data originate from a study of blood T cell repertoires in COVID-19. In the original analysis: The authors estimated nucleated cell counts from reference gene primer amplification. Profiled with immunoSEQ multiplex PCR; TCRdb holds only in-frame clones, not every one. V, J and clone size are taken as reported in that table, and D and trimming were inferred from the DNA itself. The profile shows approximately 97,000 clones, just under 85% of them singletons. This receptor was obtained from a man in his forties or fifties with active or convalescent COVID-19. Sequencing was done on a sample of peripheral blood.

Here the CDR3 reads CASSSEGGAREAFF. The DNA for the CDR3 is TGTGCCAGCAGCTCCGAGGGAGGGGCTCGTGAAGCTTTCTTT. The gene calls are TRBV7-9 and TRBJ1-1, with D possibly being TRBD1 (5 bases). CDR3 length equals 14 residues. The ends were cut back, 4 bases at V and 7 bases at J, with 16 bases in the middle. Germline V gene lookup returns CDR1 SEHNR and CDR2 FQNEAQ (reference sequence).